What follows describes a single T cell receptor beta chain. Its antigen is not known. This record belongs to a study of CD8+CD57+ T cells in acquired aplastic anemia. Study as a whole: Recorded DNA amounts for sorted CD4+ and CD8+ cells had an average of about 3.5 ug.

According to the study, genomic DNA was the template for TCR beta VDJ and CDR3 profiling. Each CDR3 protein is one row after TCRdb ran MiXCR on the reads. The repertoire holds roughly 180,000 distinct CDR3 sequences, about three fifths seen once, with 40% to 55% in the top ten. General observations from the study: Patients showed no significant difference from controls in CD8+ Simpson's diversity. Both patients and controls carried the same twenty-nine CD8+ CDR3 sequences.

V was shortened by 3 bases and J by 3 bases, with 19 bases between the two germline ends. The germline V gene has CDR1 KGHDR and CDR2 SFDVKD. The CDR3 consists of 18 residues. The TCR was taken from a human donor with severe aplastic anemia or a healthy control (not recorded which). Sequencing was done on a sample of sorted CD4+, CD8+, or CD8+CD57+ T cells (not recorded which) from PBMCs. The J gene is TRBJ2-2, the V gene TRBV24-1; D might be TRBD1 or TRBD2, each matching 7 bases. This CDR3 reads CATSDPRWQGGYTGELFF. CDR3 DNA sequence: TGTGCCACCAGTGATCCTAGGTGGCAGGGGGGGTACACCGGGGAGCTGTTTTTT.